The rows below give T cell receptor beta chains drawn from one sample of a study of blood T cell repertoires in COVID-19. The assay was immunoSEQ multiplex PCR, and TCRdb's table has in-frame clones only and misses some. The sample yields under 350,000 clones, 86% seen once. Material: PBMCs or T cells enriched from blood (not recorded which). The source is a woman aged 40 to 50 with acute COVID-19. Each CDR3 is given with its conserved first and last residue. Size tells how often a clone was seen (once, few, many) or the class of an expanded clone, and some rows leave it out.

>TRBJ1-1|12|once|TRBV6-5
CASRQGITEAFF
>TRBJ1-5|15|once|TRBV28
CASRDQGAGNQPQHF
>TRBJ2-3|15|.|TRBV4-3
CASSQDRGITDTQYF
>TRBJ2-3|15|.|TRBV4-2
CASGYSGVSTDTQYF
>TRBJ2-1|16|once|TRBV5-1
CASSLGGDFSYNEQFF
>TRBJ2-3|15|.|TRBV7-2
CASSLAGSSTDTQYF
>TRBJ2-2|16|.|TRBV14
CASSQGRGVGGGELFF
>TRBJ2-1|15|once|TRBV9
CASSSGGYKVNEQFF
>TRBJ1-1|13|.|TRBV3-1/TRBV3-2
CASSYRANTEAFF
>TRBJ2-1|16|.|TRBV11-2
CASSSSRDLKRVEEFF
>TRBJ1-1|16|.|TRBV18
CASSPWIGDEATEAFF
>TRBJ1-1|14|few|TRBV6-5
CASNTHGGNTEAFF
>TRBJ2-2|17|.|TRBV18
CASSPPGTSGITGELFF
>TRBJ1-3|13|.|TRBV6-5
CASVGYSGNTIYF
>TRBJ1-1|14|.|TRBV5-1
CASSSGTPGSGAFF
>TRBJ2-3|13|.|TRBV3-1/TRBV3-2
CASSLIKRDTQYF
>TRBJ1-2|15|.|TRBV6-5
CASLPRQGAVWGYTF
>TRBJ1-4|15|.|TRBV7-8
CASSLNDREREKLFF
>TRBJ1-3|15|.|TRBV25-1
CASSPRGFSGNTIYF
>TRBJ1-6|13|few|TRBV15
CATSRVRDSPLHF
>TRBJ2-7|13|.|TRBV24-1
CATSAGLAGEQYF
>TRBJ2-3|11|.|TRBV3-1/TRBV3-2
CASTHLDTQYF